One and the same sample provided the 5 T cell receptor beta chains below, sequenced in a study of control samples from healthy donors and cancer patients. Sequenced by immunoSEQ multiplex PCR; TCRdb stores in-frame clones only, minus some. The sample consists of around 100,000 clones, roughly nine tenths of them appearing once. Sequences were obtained from blood. The receptors stem from a woman aged 45 to 65 in good health.

The gene calls are TRBV27 and TRBJ2-1; 8 nucleotides align to TRBD2. The CDR3 sequence is 15 residues long. V lost 5 bases, J lost 3 bases, and 6 bases stayed unmatched. Germline V gene sequence: CDR1 MNHEY, CDR2 SMNVEV (reference sequence). CDR3 region: CASSPGGGLYNEQFF. The CDR3 DNA sequence: TGTGCCAGCAGTCCTGGCGGGGGGCTCTACAATGAGCAGTTCTTC.

J is TRBJ1-4 and V is TRBV5-5; D gene ambiguous. Trimming cost V 0 bases and J 8 bases, with 11 bases left between them. Germline CDR1 is SGHKS and CDR2 is YYEKEE (reference sequence). The CDR3 loop spans 14 amino acids. In DNA form, the CDR3 reads TGTGCCAGCAGCTTGGACACTCTGAAGGAAAAACTGTTTTTT. It encodes CASSLDTLKEKLFF. Variable domain in full (rest from reference TRBV5-5 and TRBJ1-4): DAGVTQSPTHLIKTRGQQVTLRCSPISGHKSVSWYQQVLGQGPQFIFQYYEKEERGRGNFPDRFSARQFPNYSSELNVNALLLGDSALYLCASSLDTLKEKLFFGSGTQLSVL.

This chain joins TRBV12-5 and TRBJ2-5; D is unclear. V was shortened by 6 bases and J by 2 bases, with 13 bases between the two germline ends. Germline values: CDR1 LGHNT, CDR2 FRNRAP. CDR3 length: 14 amino acids. The CDR3 protein is CASGHIADQETQYF. The CDR3 region has the DNA TGTGCTAGTGGACACATAGCAGATCAAGAGACCCAGTACTTC.

V usage is TRBV3-1 (or the pseudogene TRBV3-2) and J usage is TRBJ2-1; 11 bases fit TRBD2. The CDR3 runs to 17 residues. V gave up 4 bases and J gave up 6 bases; unmatched junction bases: 11. Looked up from germline, CDR1 is LGHDT and CDR2 is YNNKEL (reference sequence). The CDR3 sequence is CASSLVVAGGAGNEQFF. CDR3 nucleotide sequence: TGTGCCAGCAGCCTTGTGGTAGCGGGAGGGGCGGGCAATGAGCAGTTCTTC.

The chain is built from TRBV6-2 or TRBV6-3 and TRBJ1-2; possible D gene TRBD1, 6 bases. V was cut by 5 bases and J by 2 bases, with 21 bases left in between. CDR1 is MNHEY and CDR2 is SVGEGT in the germline V gene. This CDR3 comprises 17 residues. The CDR3: CASSLTGPDSLNYGYTF. The CDR3 DNA sequence: TGTGCCAGCAGTCTCACCGGCCCGGACAGCCTAAACTATGGCTACACCTTC.